This T cell receptor (beta chain) was identified during a study of shared clonotypes between healthy human individuals (dated by TCRdb to about 2020). Notes on the research overall: The cohort included three men and a couple of women between 18 and 49 years of age. To increase sequencing depth and limit assay-specific biases, TCR repertoire library preparation and sequencing were carried out by different laboratories using diverse techniques. For each donor, CD4 naive and CD4 memory were each run on three plates, CD8 naive on two plates, and CD8 memory on one plate. To estimate repertoire size and how much clonotypes are shared between individuals, the study performed deep sequencing of blood TCR repertoires from roughly five healthy adults. Per donor, leukapheresis produced somewhere between about 0.8 and 9.5 billion PBMCs.

Donors were healthy HIV-negative adults with no recently reported acute infections or vaccinations. Every donor was a Caucasian adult residing in Nashville, Tennessee, USA. CD4+ T cells were enriched through magnetic negative selection, after which naive cells were positively selected on CD45RA and the remaining negative fraction served as the memory subset. After blood collection by leukapheresis, PBMCs were isolated using Ficoll-Histopaque density gradient centrifugation and then cryopreserved in the vapor phase of liquid nitrogen. Analytical flow cytometry was used to check the purity and quantity of each magnetically sorted T cell population. Genomic DNA was isolated from every sorted fraction and measured by UV absorbance on a Nanodrop 2000c. Spanning cysteine to phenylalanine, the CDR3 consists of 16 amino acids. Only the CDR3 region is kept as DNA, spanning 48 bases read in frame from base 1. In the germline V gene (reference sequence), CDR1 corresponds to LNHDA and CDR2 to SQIVND. Deletion took 1 base off V and 1 base off J, with a span of 13 bases between the germline ends.

This clone was detected once. Its antigen is unknown. It has no much larger one-base neighbor in the sample; base qualities were not kept. Using the deep immunoSEQ assay, multiplex PCR amplified TCR CDR3 regions from genomic DNA. For each cell subset, the extracted genomic DNA was distributed evenly across all wells of several immunoSEQ 96-well plates, and each plate served as one replicate. Each replicate PCR for sorted subsets received around 200 ng genomic DNA, equal to tens of thousands of T cell genomes. Purified libraries were quantified with a Qubit 3.0 fluorometer, sized on a Bioanalyzer 2100, and re-quantified with the KAPA Library Quantification kit. Each immunoSEQ 96-well plate was sequenced on its own single-read 150-cycle Illumina NextSeq 550 flow cell. Per the authors' processing: Because the immunoSEQ output held only junctional sequences and lacked quality scores, the filtering could not match the filtering applied to full-length reads. Sequences were annotated with PyIR, a Python wrapper for IgBLAST v1.9, and V/J genes and CDR3 were assigned using IMGT germline references. Reads with weak V/J assignments (E-value above 1e-6), missing CDR3, stop codons, out-of-frame junctions, or ambiguous translated residues were removed. V3J clonotypes were defined by identical inferred V gene, J gene, and CDR3 amino acid sequence. To compute the percentage overlap between repertoires, the number of shared unique clonotypes was divided by the size of the smaller repertoire. RTK rarefaction, the Chao1 estimator, and Recon v2.1 estimates of unobserved clonotypes were used to assess repertoire richness. Generation probabilities were computed with OLGA for all TCRbeta clonotypes obtained by the gDNA method from a handful of donors. As stored in TCRdb, this immuneACCESS dataset retains in-frame rearrangements with V and J assigned. A fraction of the clones does not appear; measured against another copy, unresolved V genes explain less than half of the discrepancy, and the remainder lacks a known reason. V and J calls and clone size follow that table, whereas D and trimming were derived from the DNA. In this sample the table shows 2.5 million or so clones, around 90% of which occur a single time. 0.14% of the sample comes from the top ten.

General conclusions and limits of the study: The small number of donors limited the genetic and exposure-history diversity represented. Clonotypes shared by all four sorted-subset donors showed higher generation probabilities than non-shared clonotypes. Naive subsets generally had larger estimated clonotype richness than memory subsets did. Across four donors, roughly 5% of naive CD4, roughly 3.4% of naive CD8, roughly 2.2% of memory CD4, and approximately 0.42% of memory CD8 clonotypes were shared. Sampling was limited to blood, and TCR repertoires in tissue likely differ from TCR repertoires in blood. Pairwise subsampling led to the expectation that sequencing depth would affect the degree of clonotype sharing among donors. Rarefaction of sorted-subset datasets indicated incomplete sequencing despite the large sequencing depth.

The TCR originated in a young man in good health. The rearranged chain carries TRBV19 and TRBJ2-5, and possibly TRBD2, on 6 matching bases. Sequenced: naive CD4+ T cells sorted from blood. Explained via the paper, the cell subset or site label denotes: CD45RA+ positively selected. The encoded CDR3 is CASSIVLGSGQETQYF. The DNA sequence reads TGTGCCAGTAGTATAGTGTTGGGTAGCGGCCAAGAGACCCAGTACTTC. The full variable domain, with segments outside the CDR3 supplied by the reference TRBV19 and TRBJ2-5 proteins, appears as DGGITQSPKYLFRKEGQNVTLSCEQNLNHDAMYWYRQDPGQGLRLIYYSQIVNDFQKGDIAEGYSVSREKKESFPLTVTSAQKNPTAFYLCASSIVLGSGQETQYFGPGTRLLVL.